This entry is about one T cell receptor (beta chain). The sample comes from a study of blood T cell repertoires in COVID-19. Overall study: The United States, Italy and Spain were the sources of the acute and convalescent COVID-19 samples. The cDNA or gDNA used as material had been derived from T cells, B-cell-depleted T cells, or PBMCs.

In the study's own analysis: The authors estimated nucleated cell counts from reference gene primer amplification. Profiled with immunoSEQ multiplex PCR; TCRdb holds only in-frame clones, not every one. The V and J calls and clone size were taken over from that table, and D and trimming were inferred from the DNA. Here the sample spans around 100,000 clones, 82% being singletons. The junction had 3 bases not matched to a gene; V was cut back by 7 bases and J by 10 bases. This CDR3 region has 12 residues. Germline-derived CDR1 and CDR2 are SNHLY and FYNNEI. The rearrangement joins TRBV2 to TRBJ1-6; the match to TRBD1 covers 8 bases. Sequenced material: peripheral blood. This TCR came from a man between 65 and 85 years old with acute or convalescent COVID-19. Written as DNA, the CDR3 is TGTGCCAGCAAACAGGGGGAGTCACCCCTCCACTTT. This gives the protein CASKQGESPLHF.